The clone carrying this T cell receptor beta chain was detected only a few times. Its antigen is unknown. This record belongs to a study of CD8 T cells in ankylosing spondylitis. V lost 3 bases and J 0 bases, leaving 8 bases between the germline ends. The germline gives CDR1 SQVTM, CDR2 ANQGSEA. There are 13 residues in the CDR3. TCRdb recomputed calls from the 5' RACE reads with MiXCR, one row per CDR3 protein. Here the sample spans 750,000 to 850,000 distinct CDR3 sequences, 12% being singletons. Study observations and caveats: Characteristic of ankylosing spondylitis blood, it appeared, was a TCR beta motif comprising several highly homologous variants.

Sequenced material: blood, either unsorted or a sorted T cell fraction (not recorded which). The rearrangement joins TRBV29-1 to TRBJ1-1, with TRBD1 as a possible D gene (5 bases). This TCR derives from a male donor with ankylosing spondylitis. CDR3 DNA sequence: TGCAGCGTTGAGGCAGGGATGAACACTGAAGCTTTCTTT. Its translation is CSVEAGMNTEAFF.